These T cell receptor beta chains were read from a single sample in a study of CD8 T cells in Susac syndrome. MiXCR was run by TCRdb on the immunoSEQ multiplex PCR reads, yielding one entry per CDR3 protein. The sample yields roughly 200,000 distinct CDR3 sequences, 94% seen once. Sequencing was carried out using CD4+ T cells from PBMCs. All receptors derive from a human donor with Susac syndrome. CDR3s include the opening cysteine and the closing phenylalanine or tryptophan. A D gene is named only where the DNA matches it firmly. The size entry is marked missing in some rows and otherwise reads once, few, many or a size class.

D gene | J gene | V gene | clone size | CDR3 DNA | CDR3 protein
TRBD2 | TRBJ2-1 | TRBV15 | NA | TGTGCCACCAGCCCCCAGCGGAGCGGGGGGGGAAATGAGCAGTTCTTC | CATSPQRSGGGNEQFF
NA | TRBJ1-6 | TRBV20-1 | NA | TGCAGTGCTAGCCCGTCCGGGAAAAATTCACCCCTCCACTTT | CSASPSGKNSPLHF
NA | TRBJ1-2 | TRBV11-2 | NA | TGTGCCAGCAGCTCCCCCCGGCGCGGTTATGGCTACACCTTC | CASSSPRRGYGYTF
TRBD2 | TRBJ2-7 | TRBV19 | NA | TGTGCCAGTACCGGGACTAGCTACGAGCAGTACTTC | CASTGTSYEQYF
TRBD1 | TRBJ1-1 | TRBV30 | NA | TGTGCCTGGGACAGGGGTACTGAAGCTTTCTTT | CAWDRGTEAFF
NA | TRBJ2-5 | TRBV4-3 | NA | TGCGCCAGCAGCCAAGAGGGGAGTTTTCAAGAGACCCAGTACTTC | CASSQEGSFQETQYF
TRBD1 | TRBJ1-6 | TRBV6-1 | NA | TGTGCCAGCAGTACAGGGACAGGGGGCTTAGGATCACCCCTCCACTTT | CASSTGTGGLGSPLHF
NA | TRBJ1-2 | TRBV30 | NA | TGTGCCTTATGGGGCGGTGGCTACACCTTC | CALWGGGYTF
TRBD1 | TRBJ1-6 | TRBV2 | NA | TGTGCCAGCACTTTGACAGGGGATTCACCCCTCCACTTT | CASTLTGDSPLHF
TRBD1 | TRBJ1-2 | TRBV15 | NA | TGTGCCACCAGCAGCACCGGGACAGCAGGATATGGCTACACCTTC | CATSSTGTAGYGYTF
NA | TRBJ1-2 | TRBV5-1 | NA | TGCGCCAGCAGGATTTCGCAACATTATGGCTACACCTTC | CASRISQHYGYTF
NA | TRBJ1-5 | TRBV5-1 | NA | TGCGCCAGCAGCCCCGGAGTAACTAGCAATCAGCCCCAGCATTTT | CASSPGVTSNQPQHF
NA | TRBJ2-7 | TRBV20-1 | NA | TGCAGTGCTAGAGATCGAATAGGGGGGGGTCTCGAGCAGTACTTC | CSARDRIGGGLEQYF
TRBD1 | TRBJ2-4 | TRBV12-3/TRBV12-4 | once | TGTGCCAGCAGTCCGGGACAGGGGGCGCGAGCCAAAAACATTCAGTACTTC | CASSPGQGARAKNIQYF
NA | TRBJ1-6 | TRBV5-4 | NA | TGTGCCAGCAGCTTGTTTGGGTTGGCAGGCCAGAATTCACCCCTCCACTTT | CASSLFGLAGQNSPLHF
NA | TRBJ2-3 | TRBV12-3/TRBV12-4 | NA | TGTGCCAGCAGTTCCCGACAGGGAGGCGCAGATACGCAGTATTTT | CASSSRQGGADTQYF
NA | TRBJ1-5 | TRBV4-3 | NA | TGCGCCAGCAGCCAAGTGTTTCTCGGCAATCAGCCCCAGCATTTT | CASSQVFLGNQPQHF
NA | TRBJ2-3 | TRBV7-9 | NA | TGTGCCACTTCCCCGGCCCCAGATACGCAGTATTTT | CATSPAPDTQYF
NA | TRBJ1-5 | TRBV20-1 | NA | TGCAGTCAGGGACGAGGGGACAGCAATCAGCCCCAGCATTTT | CSQGRGDSNQPQHF
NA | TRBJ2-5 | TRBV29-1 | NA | TGCAGCGTTGAAGATCTTGAGGGGGGTAAATTAGAGACCCAGTACTTC | CSVEDLEGGKLETQYF
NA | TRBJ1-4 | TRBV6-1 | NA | TGTGCCAGCAGAGACAGTGCAACTAATGAAAAACTGTTTTTT | CASRDSATNEKLFF
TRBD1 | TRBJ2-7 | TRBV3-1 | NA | TGTGCCAGCAGCCAAGGTAGAGGACAGGCGGCGGGCGAGCAGTACTTC | CASSQGRGQAAGEQYF
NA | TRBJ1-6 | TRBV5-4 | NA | TGTGCCAGCAGCTTAGAAGGGACTTCACCCCTCCACTTT | CASSLEGTSPLHF
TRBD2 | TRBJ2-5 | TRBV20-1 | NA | TGCAGTGCTAGAGATCGACTAGCTAAAGAGACCCAGTACTTC | CSARDRLAKETQYF
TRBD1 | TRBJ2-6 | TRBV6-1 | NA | TGTGCCAGCAGCCGACAGGGGGCAATGGCTGGGGCCAACGTCCTGACTTTC | CASSRQGAMAGANVLTF
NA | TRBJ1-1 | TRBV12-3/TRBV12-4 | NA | TGTGCCAGCAGTACGCAAATAATGAACACTGAAGCTTTCTTT | CASSTQIMNTEAFF
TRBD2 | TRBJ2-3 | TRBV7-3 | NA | TGTGCCAGCAGCGACGTTAGCGGGGGGGGCTCAGATACGCAGTATTTT | CASSDVSGGGSDTQYF
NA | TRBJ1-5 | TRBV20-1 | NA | TGCAGTGCTAGGCCGTCGTGGGACACGAATCAGCCCCAGCATTTT | CSARPSWDTNQPQHF
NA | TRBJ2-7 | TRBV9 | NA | TGTGCCAGCAGCGTAGGATGGGGGTCGGCGAGGGACGAGCAGTACTTC | CASSVGWGSARDEQYF
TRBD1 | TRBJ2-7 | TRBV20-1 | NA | TGCAGTGCTAGAAAACCGGGACAGGTGACCTACGAGCAGTACTTC | CSARKPGQVTYEQYF
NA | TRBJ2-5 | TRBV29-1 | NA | TGCAGCTTTTCTCAGGGGAGAGGCCATCACCAGTACTTC | CSFSQGRGHHQYF
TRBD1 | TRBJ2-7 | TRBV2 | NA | TGTGCCAGCAGCGAAGGGACAGGGGGCAACTACGAGCAGTACTTC | CASSEGTGGNYEQYF
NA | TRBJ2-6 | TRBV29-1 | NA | TGCAGCGTCCGCCCGGGGTCTGGGGCCAACGTCCTGACTTTC | CSVRPGSGANVLTF
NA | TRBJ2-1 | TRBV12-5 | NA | TGTGCTAGTGGTCGATCCGGGCCCCAGCAGTTCTTC | CASGRSGPQQFF
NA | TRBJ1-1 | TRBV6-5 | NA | TGTGCCAGCAGGTCGACGCAGGGTTTGAACACTGAAGCTTTCTTT | CASRSTQGLNTEAFF
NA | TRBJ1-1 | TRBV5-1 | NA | TGCGCCAGCAGTGCTAACACAGGGCATGCTTTCTTT | CASSANTGHAFF
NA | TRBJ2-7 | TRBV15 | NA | TGTGCCACCAGCAGAGGGATCGAGCAGTACTTC | CATSRGIEQYF
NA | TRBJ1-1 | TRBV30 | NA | TGTGCCTGGAGGGGGAGCGGAAGGACTGAAGCTTTCTTT | CAWRGSGRTEAFF
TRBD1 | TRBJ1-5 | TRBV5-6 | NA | TGTGCCAGCAGTACCGCAGGGGGAGATCAGCCCCAGCATTTT | CASSTAGGDQPQHF
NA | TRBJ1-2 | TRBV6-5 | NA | TGTGCCAGTCAGTCGTATGATGGCTACACCTTC | CASQSYDGYTF
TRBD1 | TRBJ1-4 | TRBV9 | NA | TGTGCCAGCAGCGCCAGACAGGGGGGTAATGAAAAACTGTTTTTT | CASSARQGGNEKLFF
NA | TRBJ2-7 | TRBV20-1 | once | TGCAGCGCCGGGAGGGGGCGTGGCGAGCAGTACTTC | CSAGRGRGEQYF
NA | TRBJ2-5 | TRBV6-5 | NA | TGTGCCAGCAGTTCGCCTCAAGAGACCCAGTACTTC | CASSSPQETQYF
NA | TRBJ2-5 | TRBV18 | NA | TGTGCCAGCTCACCTGTCAGAGAGACCCAGTACTTC | CASSPVRETQYF
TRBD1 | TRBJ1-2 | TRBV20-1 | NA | TGCAGTGCTCCGACAGGGTACGGCTACACCTTC | CSAPTGYGYTF
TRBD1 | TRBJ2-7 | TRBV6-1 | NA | TGTGCCAGCACTATTACCCTATCTTCAGGGGGAAGGTCCTACGAGCAGTACTTC | CASTITLSSGGRSYEQYF